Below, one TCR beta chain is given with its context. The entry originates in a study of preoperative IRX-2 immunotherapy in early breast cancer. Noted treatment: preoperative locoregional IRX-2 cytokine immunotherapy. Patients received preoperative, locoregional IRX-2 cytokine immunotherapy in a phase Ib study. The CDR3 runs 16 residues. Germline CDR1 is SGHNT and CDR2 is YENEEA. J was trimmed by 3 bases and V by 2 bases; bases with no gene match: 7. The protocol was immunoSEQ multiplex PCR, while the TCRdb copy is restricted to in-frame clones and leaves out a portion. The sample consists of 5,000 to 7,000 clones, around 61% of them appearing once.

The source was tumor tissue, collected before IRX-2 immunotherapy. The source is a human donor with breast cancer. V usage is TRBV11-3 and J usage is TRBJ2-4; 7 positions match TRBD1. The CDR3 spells CASSLMTGFGKNIQYF. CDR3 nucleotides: TGTGCCAGCAGCTTAATGACAGGGTTCGGCAAAAACATTCAGTACTTC. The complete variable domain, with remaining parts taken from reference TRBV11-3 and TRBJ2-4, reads EAGVVQSPRYKIIEKKQPVAFWCNPISGHNTLYWYLQNLGQGPELLIRYENEEAVDDSQLPKDRFSAERLKGVDSTLKIQPAELGDSAVYLCASSLMTGFGKNIQYFGAGTRLSVL.